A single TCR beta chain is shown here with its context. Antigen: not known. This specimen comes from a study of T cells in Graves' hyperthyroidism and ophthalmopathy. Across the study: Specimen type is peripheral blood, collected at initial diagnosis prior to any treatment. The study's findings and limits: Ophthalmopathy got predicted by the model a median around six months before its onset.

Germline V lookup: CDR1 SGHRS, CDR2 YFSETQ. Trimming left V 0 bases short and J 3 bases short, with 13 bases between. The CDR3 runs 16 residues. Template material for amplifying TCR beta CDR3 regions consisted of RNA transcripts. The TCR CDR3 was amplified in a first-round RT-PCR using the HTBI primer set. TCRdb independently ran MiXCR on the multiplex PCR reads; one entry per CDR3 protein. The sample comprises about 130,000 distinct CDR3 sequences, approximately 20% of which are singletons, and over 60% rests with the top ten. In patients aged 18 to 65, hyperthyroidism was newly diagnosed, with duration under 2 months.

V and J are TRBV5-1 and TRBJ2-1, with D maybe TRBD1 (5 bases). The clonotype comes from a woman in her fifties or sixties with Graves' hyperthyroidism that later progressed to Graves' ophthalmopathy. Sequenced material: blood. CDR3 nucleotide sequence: TGCGCCAGCAGCTTGGGTGCAGGGTTTGGCTACAATGAGCAGTTCTTC. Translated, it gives CASSLGAGFGYNEQFF.